The clone carrying this TCR beta chain has at least ten counts. TCRdb reprocessed the 5' RACE reads via MiXCR and lists one record per CDR3 protein. The sample includes about 45,000 distinct CDR3 sequences, roughly 6.4% of them seen just once. The V and J ends lost 5 bases and 1 base, in that order; junction bases with no gene match: 2. This CDR3 is 12 amino acids long. Germline assignment: CDR1 DFQATT and CDR2 SNEGSKA (reference sequence). The data are from a study of T cells after yellow fever vaccination. Study results and caveats: Most clones from primary vaccination were detected again post-booster (96% CD4, roughly 91% CD8). Bulk-population clonotypes that are abundant could appear as contaminants in FACS-sorted repertoires.

The J gene is TRBJ2-7, the V gene TRBV20-1, with 7 bases that match TRBD1. This receptor was obtained from a man aged 25-45 years who received the YFV17D yellow fever vaccine. The sequenced sample was CD8+ T cells not binding an NS4B(214-222) dextramer, sorted from PBMCs, obtained 45 days after the yellow fever booster vaccination. CDR3 bases: TGCAGTGCTTCAGGGGGTTCCTACGAGCAGTACTTC. Translated: CSASGGSYEQYF.